This passage covers 26 T cell receptor beta chains from one sample sequenced in a study of esophageal squamous cell carcinoma under preoperative chemotherapy. MiXCR, run by TCRdb on the PCR reads, gives a single entry per CDR3 protein. This table holds about 18,000 distinct CDR3 sequences, about 43% found once. Time point described: after preoperative PTX-NDP chemotherapy. The specimen was taken from a patient given preoperative chemotherapy. Receptors originate from a human donor with esophageal squamous cell carcinoma. The donor label of this sample is uncertain.

In this sample, this clonotype turned up a few times. The CDR3 loop reads CASSSATPNTGELFF. DNA for the CDR3: TGTGCCAGCAGCTCGGCGACTCCGAACACCGGGGAGCTGTTTTTT. The chain joins TRBV7-2 to TRBJ2-2; no clear D. Trimming took off 4 bases at V and 0 bases at J, with 9 bases between the two ends. Germline V gene lookup returns CDR1 SGHTA and CDR2 FQGNSA. The CDR3 is 15 amino acids.

The count of this clonotype is one. This chain uses TRBV6-5 with TRBJ2-7; 9 nucleotides match TRBD1. The CDR3 contains 15 residues. V lost 0 bases to trimming and J lost 3 bases; unmatched junction nucleotides: 3. Germline CDR1 reads MNHEY; CDR2 reads SVGAGI. Written as DNA, the CDR3 is TGTGCCAGCAGTTACTCCCGGGACAGGGTCTACGAGCAGTACTTC. Translating it yields CASSYSRDRVYEQYF.

This clonotype has only a few counts. CDR3 in DNA: TGTGCCAGCAGCCCACTAGCGAACCCCGGCACAGATACGCAGTATTTT. Its translation is CASSPLANPGTDTQYF. The rearrangement uses TRBV7-2 and TRBJ2-3; the match to TRBD2 covers 7 bases. The CDR3 spans 16 residues. Trimming at V came to 5 bases and at J to 1 base, leaving 9 bases not matched to a gene. CDR1 SGHTA and CDR2 FQGNSA come from the germline V gene.

This clonotype was detected many times. The V gene is TRBV11-2, the J gene TRBJ2-4; D is undetermined. The length of the CDR3 is 17 residues. Germline-derived CDR1 and CDR2 are SGHAT and FQNNGV. V lost 0 bases to trimming and J lost 3 bases, with 15 bases between them. The CDR3 is CASSLDPRNSGKNIQYF. For the CDR3, the DNA is TGTGCCAGCAGCTTAGATCCTAGAAACTCGGGCAAAAACATTCAGTACTTC. Full variable domain (remainder filled in from reference TRBV11-2 and TRBJ2-4): EAGVAQSPRYKIIEKRQSVAFWCNPISGHATLYWYQQILGQGPKLLIQFQNNGVVDDSQLPKDRFSAERLKGVDSTLKIQPAKLEDSAVYLCASSLDPRNSGKNIQYFGAGTRLSVL.

This clonotype was seen many times. The V and J genes are TRBV10-2 and TRBJ1-1; 9 bases fit TRBD1. The germline gives CDR1 WSHSY, CDR2 SAAADI. The CDR3 runs 15 residues. The ends lost 8 bases at V and 0 bases at J; junction bases unmatched: 7. The CDR3 is CASETGQGMNTEAFF. The CDR3 DNA sequence: TGCGCCAGCGAAACAGGACAGGGGATGAACACTGAAGCTTTCTTT.

The chain is built from TRBV12-3 or TRBV12-4 and TRBJ2-3; no definite D call. This CDR3 is built from 11 residues. Trimming took off 1 base at V and 8 bases at J, with 4 bases between the two ends. CDR3 in amino acids: CASSLEGTQYF. CDR3 sequence (DNA): TGTGCCAGCAGTTTAGAGGGTACGCAGTATTTT.

CDR3 in amino acids: CASSPLVTSGRRTGELFF. The DNA for the CDR3 is TGTGCCAGCTCACCACTCGTGACTAGCGGGAGGCGCACCGGGGAGCTGTTTTTT. The rearrangement uses TRBV18 and TRBJ2-2; 13 nucleotides align to TRBD2. This CDR3 has 18 residues. The germline CDR1 and CDR2 sequences are KGHSH and LQKENI. With V trimmed by 1 base and J by 4 bases, 6 bases remained unmatched.

The V gene is TRBV6-1, the J gene TRBJ2-1; perhaps TRBD2 as D (6 bases). The J call is uncertain, as TRBJ2-5 better fits the DNA end. This CDR3 contains 15 residues. Germline lookup yields CDR1 MNHNS and CDR2 SASEGT. The DNA of the CDR3 is TGTGCCAGCAGTGCGGACTCCCCGGAGGGAGAGACCCAGTACTTC. Protein: CASSADSPEGETQYF.

This clonotype has only a few counts. V gene TRBV11-3 combines with J gene TRBJ2-1, with TRBD2 matching over 9 bases. The DNA end lines up better with TRBJ2-7; the J call may be wrong. Per the germline V gene, CDR1 is SGHNT and CDR2 is YENEEA. The CDR3 length is 12 residues. This chain's CDR3 is CASSPGLAEQYF. The CDR3 nucleotides are TGTGCCAGCAGCCCTGGACTAGCGGAGCAGTACTTC.

This clonotype was seen a handful of times. V usage is TRBV7-3 and J usage is TRBJ2-1, with 7 bases fitting TRBD2. Germline values: CDR1 SGHTA, CDR2 FQGTGA. The CDR3 length is 17 residues. V dropped 0 bases and J dropped 0; count of bases not matched to a gene: 5. DNA for the CDR3: TGTGCCAGCAGCTTAACAAGCGGGACCTTCTCCTACAATGAGCAGTTCTTC. Protein product: CASSLTSGTFSYNEQFF.

At least ten counts were recorded for this clonotype. The rearrangement links TRBV7-2 to TRBJ2-5; 9 bases align to TRBD2. CDR1 and CDR2 (germline): SGHTA, FQGNSA. V was clipped by 1 base and J by 4 bases; unmatched bases: 10. This CDR3 region has 17 residues. This CDR3 is CASSLEGPASGIETQYF. The CDR3 DNA reads TGTGCCAGCAGCTTAGAGGGCCCAGCTAGCGGGATAGAGACCCAGTACTTC.

A note on this clonotype: No conserved phenylalanine or tryptophan ends this CDR3, so it is likely a read error. The chain has TRBV7-8 and TRBJ2-5; D might be TRBD1 or TRBD2, each matching 5 bases. CDR1 and CDR2 (germline): SGHVS, FQNEAQ. CDR3 length: 12 residues. The CDR3 sequence: CACSLEGTSQYL. CDR3 DNA: TGTGCCTGCAGCTTAGAGGGGACGTCCCAGTACTTG.

The rearrangement joins TRBV5-1 to TRBJ2-5; 7 bases agree with TRBD2. The assigned J gene may be wrong: the sequence end matches TRBJ2-1 better. In germline, CDR1 is SGHRS, CDR2 YFSETQ. This CDR3 is 15 amino acids long. The chain's CDR3 is CASSSGTIRDNEQFF. As DNA, the CDR3 is TGCGCCAGCAGCTCCGGGACTATCAGGGACAATGAGCAGTTCTTC.

This chain connects TRBV6-2 or TRBV6-3 to TRBJ2-1, with 8 bases that match TRBD2. Looked up from germline, CDR1 is MNHEY and CDR2 is SVGEGT. This CDR3 contains 16 residues. The trim removed 6 bases at V and 4 bases at J, leaving 11 bases unmatched. The CDR3 here is CASSISGDGAYNEQFF. Here the CDR3 DNA reads TGTGCCAGCAGCATTAGCGGGGACGGGGCTTACAATGAGCAGTTCTTC.

This clonotype turned up a few times. The chain links TRBV7-2 to TRBJ2-4; 7 bases line up with TRBD2. The CDR3 runs 16 residues. Germline trimming cut 1 base from V and 2 bases from J; bases unmatched to any gene: 5. The germline V gene encodes CDR1 SGHTA and CDR2 FQGNSA. CDR3 region: CASSLGGGRSKNIQYF. CDR3 nucleotides: TGTGCCAGCAGCTTAGGGGGGGGTCGATCCAAAAACATTCAGTACTTC.

This clonotype has more than one count but fewer than ten. The chain is built from TRBV5-4 and TRBJ2-7, with 12 bases aligning to TRBD2. The J call is uncertain, as TRBJ2-1 better fits the DNA end. CDR1 and CDR2 (germline): SGHNT, YYREEE (reference sequence). This CDR3 contains 17 residues. The CDR3 nucleotides read TGTGCCAGCAGCCTCCCTACTGGACTAGCGGGAAGGTATGAGCAGTTCTTC. It is translated as CASSLPTGLAGRYEQFF.

This clonotype is medium-sized. The chain links TRBV7-3 to TRBJ2-1; no firm D call. The V gene's germline CDR1 is SGHTA and CDR2 FQGTGA. Deletions cut 6 bases from V and 2 bases from J, with 17 bases between. This CDR3 is built from 16 residues. The CDR3 is CASSRSPGGAYNEQFF. CDR3 DNA sequence: TGTGCCAGCAGTCGGAGCCCAGGCGGTGCCTACAATGAGCAGTTCTTC. Filled out from reference TRBV7-3 and TRBJ2-1, the complete variable domain reads GAGVSQTPSNKVTEKGKYVELRCDPISGHTALYWYRQSLGQGPEFLIYFQGTGAADDSGLPNDRFFAVRPEGSVSTLKIQRTERGDSAVYLCASSRSPGGAYNEQFFGPGTRLTVL.

CDR3 coding DNA: TGTGCCAGCAGCTTTGGTCGGGACCGCTACAATGAGCAGTTCTTC. Translated, it gives CASSFGRDRYNEQFF. V usage is TRBV7-3 and J usage is TRBJ2-7, with D perhaps being TRBD1 or TRBD2 (5 bases each). The J call is in doubt because the DNA end fits TRBJ2-1 better. The CDR3 is made up of 15 amino acids. Germline V gene data show CDR1 as SGHTA and CDR2 as FQGTGA.

The rearrangement uses TRBV6-4 and TRBJ2-2, with D perhaps matching TRBD2 (6 bases). Between the trimmed V and J ends, which lost 0 bases and 3 bases, there was a span of 11 bases. The germline V gene has CDR1 MRHNA and CDR2 SNTAGT. This CDR3 region has 16 residues. CDR3 DNA sequence: TGTGCCAGCAGTGACTCGGGGCGGGATTACACCGGGGAGCTGTTTTTT. Amino acids: CASSDSGRDYTGELFF.

A word on this clonotype: This CDR3 fails to terminate in the conserved phenylalanine or tryptophan, so it likely reflects a read error. This rearrangement joins TRBV18 to TRBJ2-1; TRBD2 aligns across 8 bases. The CDR3 sequence is 17 residues long. The trim removed 1 base at V and 4 bases at J, leaving 9 bases unmatched. From germline, CDR1 is KGHSH and CDR2 LQKENI. CDR3 bases: TGTGCCAGCTCACCACTGGGACTAGGAAATAGATACAATGAGCAGTTCTAC. Translating it yields CASSPLGLGNRYNEQFY.

The chain joins TRBV6-5 to TRBJ2-7; 7 nucleotides line up with TRBD1. The CDR3 consists of 16 residues. The germline V gene encodes CDR1 MNHEY and CDR2 SVGAGI. The trim removed 5 bases at V and 2 bases at J, leaving 12 bases unmatched. As DNA, the CDR3 is TGTGCCAGCAGTCTACCCGAGGGGACAGAAACCTACGAGCAGTACTTC. Its protein product is CASSLPEGTETYEQYF.

This clonotype was counted only a few times. CDR3 sequence (DNA): TGTGCCAGCAGTTTTGGAGGGGGTGGGCAGACCCAGTACTTC. Protein sequence: CASSFGGGGQTQYF. V and J are TRBV12-3 or TRBV12-4 and TRBJ2-5; D possibly matches TRBD1 or TRBD2 (6 bases each). There are 14 residues in the CDR3. Trimming shortened V by 3 bases and J by 6 bases, and 14 bases separated the two germline ends.

This clonotype has just a few counts. The chain carries TRBV20-1 and TRBJ2-1; 13 bases align to TRBD2. The CDR3 has 15 amino acids. Germline V lookup: CDR1 DFQATT, CDR2 SNEGSKA (reference sequence). J was trimmed by 7 bases and V by 5 bases; bases with no gene match: 8. DNA of the CDR3: TGCAGTGCTCGAATACAGACTAGCGGGAGGAATGAGCAGTTCTTC. It translates to CSARIQTSGRNEQFF.

This clonotype is a singleton in its sample. This chain links TRBV7-2 with TRBJ2-5, with 8 bases fitting TRBD2. The germline gives CDR1 SGHTA, CDR2 FQGNSA. CDR3 length equals 17 residues. CDR3 protein: CGFSLGVAGGAKNTQYF. CDR3 coding DNA: TGTGGTTTCAGCTTGGGTGTCGCGGGGGGCGCCAAAAACACCCAGTACTTC.

Within the sample, this clonotype is medium-sized (0.01 to 0.1%). The chain has TRBV6-5 and TRBJ2-1, with D unclear. Germline CDR1 and CDR2: MNHEY and SVGAGI. The CDR3 spans 14 residues. V shed 6 bases and J shed 7 bases, with 16 bases lying between them. The CDR3 spells CASRYGPTKNEQFF. The CDR3 DNA follows: TGTGCCAGCAGATACGGGCCCACTAAGAATGAGCAGTTCTTC.

Within the sample, this clonotype is large. This chain's CDR3 is CASRGAFQETQYF. DNA for the CDR3: TGTGCCAGCAGGGGGGCCTTTCAAGAGACCCAGTACTTC. The J gene is TRBJ2-5, the V gene TRBV7-9; D is possibly TRBD1 (6 bases). CDR1 and CDR2 from the germline V gene are SEHNR and FQNEAQ (reference sequence). Deletions cut 6 bases from V and 2 bases from J, with 10 bases between. CDR3 length: 13 residues.